This T cell receptor (beta chain) stems from a study of blood T cell repertoires in COVID-19. Study-wide context: Sites across the United States, Italy and Spain contributed samples from acute and convalescent COVID-19.

The CDR3 has 14 amino acids. Per the germline V gene, CDR1 is SGDLS and CDR2 is YYNGEE. Trimming removed 4 bases at V and 5 bases at J, with 16 bases between. This clone is a singleton in its sample. How the authors handled the data: Estimation of nucleated cell counts was performed using reference gene primer amplification. Method: immunoSEQ multiplex PCR; TCRdb's copy keeps in-frame clones and lacks some. The V and J calls and the clone size are those of that table, but D and trimming were determined from the DNA. Of roughly 77,000 clones listed, approximately 90% are singletons. This TCR was sampled from a man aged 50-59 years with active COVID-19. Sequencing was performed on peripheral blood. The genes are TRBV9 and TRBJ2-7; D is perhaps TRBD2 (6 bases). The CDR3 coding sequence is TGTGCCAGCAGCATAACCGGGAGTTCAGACGAGCAGTACTTC. This gives the protein CASSITGSSDEQYF.